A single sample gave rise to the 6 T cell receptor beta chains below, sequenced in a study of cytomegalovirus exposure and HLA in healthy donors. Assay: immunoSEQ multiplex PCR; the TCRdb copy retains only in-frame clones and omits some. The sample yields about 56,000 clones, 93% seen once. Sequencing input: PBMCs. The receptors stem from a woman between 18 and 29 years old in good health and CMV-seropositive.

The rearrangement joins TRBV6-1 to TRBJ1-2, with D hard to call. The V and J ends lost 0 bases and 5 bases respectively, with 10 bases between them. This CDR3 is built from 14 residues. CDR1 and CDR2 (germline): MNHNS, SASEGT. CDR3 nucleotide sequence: TGTGCCAGCAGTGAAGCAGAGGGCAGTTATGGCTACACCTTC. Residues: CASSEAEGSYGYTF.

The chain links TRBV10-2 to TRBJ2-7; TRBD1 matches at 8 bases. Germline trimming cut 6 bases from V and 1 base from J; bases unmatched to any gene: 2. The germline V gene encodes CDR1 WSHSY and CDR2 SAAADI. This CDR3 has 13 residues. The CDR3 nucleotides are TGCGCCAGCAGGGGGACAGGATCCTACGAGCAGTACTTC. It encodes CASRGTGSYEQYF.

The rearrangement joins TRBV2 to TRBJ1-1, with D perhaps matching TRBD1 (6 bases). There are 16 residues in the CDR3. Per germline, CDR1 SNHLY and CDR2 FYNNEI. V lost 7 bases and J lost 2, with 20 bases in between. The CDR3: CASITPTGGTNTEAFF. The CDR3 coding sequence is TGTGCCAGCATCACTCCTACGGGGGGCACTAACACTGAAGCTTTCTTT.

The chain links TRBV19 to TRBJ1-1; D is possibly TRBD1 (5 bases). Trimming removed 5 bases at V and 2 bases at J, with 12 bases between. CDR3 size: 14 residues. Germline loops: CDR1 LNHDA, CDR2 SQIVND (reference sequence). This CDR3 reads CASSVFQGNTEAFF. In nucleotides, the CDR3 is TGTGCCAGTAGTGTGTTCCAGGGAAACACTGAAGCTTTCTTT. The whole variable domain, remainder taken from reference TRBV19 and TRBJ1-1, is DGGITQSPKYLFRKEGQNVTLSCEQNLNHDAMYWYRQDPGQGLRLIYYSQIVNDFQKGDIAEGYSVSREKKESFPLTVTSAQKNPTAFYLCASSVFQGNTEAFFGQGTRLTVV.

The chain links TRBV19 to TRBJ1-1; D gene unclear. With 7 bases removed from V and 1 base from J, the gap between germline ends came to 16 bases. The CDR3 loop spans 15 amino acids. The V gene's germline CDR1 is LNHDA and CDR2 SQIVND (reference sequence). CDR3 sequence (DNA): TGTGCCAGTACCTCAAGACCAAGCGGGAACACTGAAGCTTTCTTT. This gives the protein CASTSRPSGNTEAFF.

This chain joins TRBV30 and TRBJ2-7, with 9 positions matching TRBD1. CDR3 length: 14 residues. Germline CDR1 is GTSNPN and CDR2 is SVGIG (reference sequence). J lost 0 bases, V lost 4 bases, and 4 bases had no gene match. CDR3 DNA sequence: TGTGCCTGGATCAGGGACAGGGCCTCCTACGAGCAGTACTTC. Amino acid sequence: CAWIRDRASYEQYF.